Shown below are 26 T cell receptor beta chains from a single sample sequenced in a study of blood T cell repertoires in COVID-19. Measured with immunoSEQ multiplex PCR; TCRdb has only the in-frame clones, and not every one. The sample has more than 200,000 clones; 70% to 90% are singletons. Sequencing input: peripheral blood. All receptors come from an elderly man with acute or convalescent COVID-19.

The rearrangement uses TRBV5-1 and TRBJ1-1; D gene uncertain. CDR1 and CDR2 from the germline V gene are SGHRS and YFSETQ. Trimming removed 0 bases at V and 6 bases at J, with 12 bases between. CDR3 length equals 14 residues. The CDR3 here is CASSLVAGGAEAFF. The CDR3 DNA reads as TGCGCCAGCAGCTTGGTAGCCGGAGGAGCTGAAGCTTTCTTT.

J is TRBJ1-4 and V is TRBV7-2; TRBD1 matches at 7 bases. Looked up from germline, CDR1 is SGHTA and CDR2 is FQGNSA. The CDR3 contains 15 residues. Trimming cost V 2 bases and J 4 bases; bases outside gene matches: 4. The CDR3 coding sequence is TGTGCCAGCAGCTTACTGGGACAGAATAATGAAAAACTGTTTTTT. This encodes CASSLLGQNNEKLFF.

This clone appeared once. The rearrangement joins TRBV19 to TRBJ1-2; TRBD1 might be the D (6 bases). Deletions cut 3 bases from V and 5 bases from J, with 13 bases between. Germline-derived CDR1 and CDR2 are LNHDA and SQIVND (reference sequence). The length of the CDR3 is 14 residues. The DNA for the CDR3 is TGTGCCAGTAGTATGAGGACAGCCGTATATGGCTACACCTTC. Its protein product is CASSMRTAVYGYTF.

V and J are TRBV6-2 or TRBV6-3 and TRBJ1-1; a weak D match, TRBD1 (6 bases). The germline V gene encodes CDR1 MNHEY and CDR2 SVGEGT. The V end was cut by 5 bases, the J end by 5 bases, with 18 bases between. CDR3 length: 15 amino acids. For the CDR3, the DNA is TGTGCCAGCAGTCATTCCGGCAGGGGCTTGACTGAAGCTTTCTTT. It yields the protein CASSHSGRGLTEAFF.

This chain connects TRBV14 to TRBJ2-7; 9 nucleotides agree with TRBD1. Germline CDR1 SGHDN, CDR2 FVKESK. This CDR3 has 16 amino acids. Trimming cost V 1 base and J 6 bases; bases outside gene matches: 10. CDR3 loop: CASSQVGRDREGEQYF. CDR3 nucleotide sequence: TGTGCCAGCAGCCAAGTGGGACGGGACAGGGAAGGCGAGCAGTACTTC. The full variable domain, in which reference TRBV14 and TRBJ2-7 provide the parts outside the CDR3, is EAGVTQFPSHSVIEKGQTVTLRCDPISGHDNLYWYRRVMGKEIKFLLHFVKESKQDESGMPNNRFLAERTGGTYSTLKVQPAELEDSGVYFCASSQVGRDREGEQYFGPGTRLTVT.

The chain joins TRBV3-1 (or the pseudogene TRBV3-2) to TRBJ1-3; no clear D. V lost 1 base, J lost 0 bases, and 7 bases lay in between. This CDR3 is built from 15 residues. Looked up from germline, CDR1 is LGHDT and CDR2 is YNNKEL (reference sequence). In DNA, the CDR3 is TGTGCCAGCAGCCAAGTGGCAGTCTCTGGAAACACCATATATTTT. It translates to CASSQVAVSGNTIYF.

The rearrangement joins TRBV20-1 to TRBJ1-5, with TRBD1 matching 8 bases. The CDR3 length is 15 residues. With V trimmed by 3 bases and J by 6 bases, 10 bases remained unmatched. Germline CDR1 is DFQATT and CDR2 is SNEGSKA (reference sequence). The CDR3 DNA sequence: TGCAGTGCTAGTTCGGTCAGGGGGCGTGTTCAGCCCCAGCATTTT. Amino acid sequence: CSASSVRGRVQPQHF.

The rearrangement joins TRBV2 to TRBJ1-5; D gene uncertain. The CDR3 sequence is 12 residues long. Germline-derived CDR1 and CDR2 are SNHLY and FYNNEI. The V and J ends lost 6 bases and 4 bases respectively, with 7 bases between them. The CDR3 spells CASSEGNQPQHF. The CDR3 region has the DNA TGTGCCAGCAGCGAGGGAAATCAGCCCCAGCATTTT. The complete variable domain, with remaining parts taken from reference TRBV2 and TRBJ1-5, reads EPEVTQTPSHQVTQMGQEVILRCVPISNHLYFYWYRQILGQKVEFLVSFYNNEISEKSEIFDDQFSVERPDGSNFTLKIRSTKLEDSAMYFCASSEGNQPQHFGDGTRLSIL.

This clone was detected once. The chain has TRBV18 and TRBJ2-7; D uncertain. CDR1 and CDR2 from the germline V gene are KGHSH and LQKENI. The CDR3 covers 14 residues. Trimming cost V 2 bases and J 1 base, with 9 bases left between them. The CDR3, as DNA: TGTGCCAGCTCACCAGGCCGGAGTTCCTACGAGCAGTACTTC. This gives the protein CASSPGRSSYEQYF.

The CDR3 DNA reads TGTGCCAGCAGTCGAACCAGGGGGACCGAGCAGTACTTC. Amino acid sequence: CASSRTRGTEQYF. V is TRBV7-8 and J is TRBJ2-7; the match to TRBD1 covers 7 bases. With 6 bases clipped from V and 6 bases from J, the junction kept 8 bases outside the gene matches. This CDR3 is built from 13 residues. Looked up from germline, CDR1 is SGHVS and CDR2 is FQNEAQ.

The genes are TRBV19 and TRBJ1-1; tentatively, D is TRBD1 (5 bases). The V end lost 4 bases, the J end lost 7 bases, and 19 bases lay between the germline ends. Per the germline V gene, CDR1 is LNHDA and CDR2 is SQIVND (reference sequence). This CDR3 has 15 residues. DNA for the CDR3: TGTGCCAGTAGTACCTCGACAGTCCGATCAGATGAAGCTTTCTTT. This gives the protein CASSTSTVRSDEAFF.

The chain joins TRBV3-1 (or the pseudogene TRBV3-2) to TRBJ1-5, with 9 bases that match TRBD1. The CDR3 is 15 amino acids. Germline CDR1 and CDR2: LGHDT and YNNKEL (reference sequence). V gave up 6 bases and J gave up 1 base; unmatched junction bases: 4. DNA of the CDR3: TGTGCCAGCAGTTCGGACAGGGGAAGCAATCAGCCCCAGCATTTT. As protein: CASSSDRGSNQPQHF.

This clone occurred a few times. The V gene is TRBV19, the J gene TRBJ2-4, with a weak D call TRBD1 (5 bases). With 3 bases removed from V and 1 base from J, the gap between germline ends came to 19 bases. This CDR3 contains 18 residues. Germline loops: CDR1 LNHDA, CDR2 SQIVND (reference sequence). CDR3 sequence reads: CASSIRSGPGPAKNIQYF. The CDR3 DNA reads as TGTGCCAGTAGTATTCGTTCTGGGCCAGGGCCCGCCAAAAACATTCAGTACTTC.

V gene TRBV3-1 (or the pseudogene TRBV3-2) combines with J gene TRBJ2-5, with D hard to call. The CDR3 has 14 residues. V lost 5 bases and J lost 1, with 11 bases in between. The germline V gene encodes CDR1 LGHDT and CDR2 YNNKEL (reference sequence). The CDR3 bases are TGTGCCAGCAGCATAGGCCGGGTCCAAGAGACCCAGTACTTC. This sequence encodes CASSIGRVQETQYF.

The gene calls are TRBV19 and TRBJ1-1; 10 nucleotides line up with TRBD1. This CDR3 region has 17 residues. Trimming took 8 bases from V and 4 from J; bases not matched to a gene: 16. The germline V gene has CDR1 LNHDA and CDR2 SQIVND (reference sequence). The CDR3 coding sequence is TGTGCCAGTTCTCTCGGGACAGGGGACGGTGTGGGCACTGAAGCTTTCTTT. This sequence encodes CASSLGTGDGVGTEAFF.

The J gene is TRBJ1-3, the V gene TRBV9; D gene uncertain. The CDR3 has 18 residues. V was clipped by 0 bases and J by 0 bases, with 16 bases between them. Per the germline V gene, CDR1 is SGDLS and CDR2 is YYNGEE. The CDR3 sequence is CASSVATQDTYSGNTIYF. The CDR3 nucleotides read TGTGCCAGCAGCGTAGCTACGCAAGACACCTACTCTGGAAACACCATATATTTT.

This chain joins TRBV6-4 and TRBJ1-6, with D tentatively TRBD1 (6 bases). Deletions cut 3 bases from V and 8 bases from J, with 11 bases between. The CDR3 has 14 amino acids. Germline loops: CDR1 MRHNA, CDR2 SNTAGT. CDR3 nucleotides: TGTGCCAGCAGTGATCAGGGGCTACATTCACCCCTCCACTTT. The encoded protein is CASSDQGLHSPLHF.

The genes are TRBV9 and TRBJ1-1; maybe TRBD1 (6 bases). The CDR3 runs 15 residues. The V and J ends lost 6 bases and 1 base respectively, with 16 bases between them. Germline lookup yields CDR1 SGDLS and CDR2 YYNGEE. CDR3 region: CASNRRGEGNTEAFF. The CDR3 coding sequence is TGTGCCAGCAACCGTAGGGGGGAGGGGAACACTGAAGCTTTCTTT.

The V gene is TRBV11-2, the J gene TRBJ2-1; 11 bases are a match to TRBD2. J lost 6 bases, V lost 2 bases, and 3 bases had no gene match. CDR1 is SGHAT, CDR2 FQNNGV, per germline. The CDR3 sequence is 15 residues long. The CDR3 reads CASSLISGGGNEQFF. The CDR3 region has the DNA TGTGCCAGCAGCTTAATTAGCGGGGGGGGCAATGAGCAGTTCTTC.

The chain recombines TRBV12-3 or TRBV12-4 with TRBJ1-6; D is uncertain. V shed 3 bases and J shed 13 bases, with 7 bases lying between them. The CDR3 totals 11 residues. This CDR3 is CASSFGLPLHF. The CDR3 region has the DNA TGTGCCAGCAGTTTCGGTCTTCCCCTCCACTTT.

This chain's CDR3 is CASGTGGRGEQYF. The CDR3 bases are TGCGCCAGCGGGACAGGGGGCCGAGGCGAGCAGTACTTC. The chain couples TRBV4-3 to TRBJ2-7, with 12 bases matching TRBD1. The V gene's germline CDR1 is LGHNA and CDR2 YSLEER. V shed 8 bases, J shed 6 bases, and the junction held 5 bases outside the gene matches. CDR3 length equals 13 residues.

The gene calls are TRBV11-3 and TRBJ2-1, with 7 positions matching TRBD2. The CDR3 consists of 15 residues. V trimming: 4 bases; J trimming: 4 bases; junction bases outside the gene matches: 7. In germline, CDR1 is SGHNT, CDR2 YENEEA. CDR3 amino acids: CASSSGGGPYNEQFF. The CDR3, as DNA: TGTGCCAGCAGCTCGGGGGGAGGCCCGTACAATGAGCAGTTCTTC.

The chain combines TRBV5-1 with TRBJ2-5, with 9 bases identical to TRBD1. This CDR3 has 16 amino acids. Trimming cost V 2 bases and J 4 bases; bases outside gene matches: 9. The germline V gene encodes CDR1 SGHRS and CDR2 YFSETQ. CDR3 sequence: CASSFGTGTELETQYF. CDR3 DNA: TGCGCCAGCAGCTTTGGGACAGGGACTGAGTTAGAGACCCAGTACTTC.

The V call is TRBV6-4, the J call TRBJ2-5, with D perhaps matching TRBD2 (5 bases). Germline-derived CDR1 and CDR2 are MRHNA and SNTAGT. CDR3 length equals 15 residues. Trimming pared 2 bases from V and 1 base from J, leaving 11 bases between. CDR3 sequence (DNA): TGTGCCAGCAGTGACCCCCAGGCGGGCCAAGAGACCCAGTACTTC. Translating it yields CASSDPQAGQETQYF.

As concerns this clone: The sample holds other DNA sequences that translate to the same CDR3. The J gene is TRBJ2-6, the V gene TRBV19; the D gene is possibly TRBD2 (5 bases). CDR1 is LNHDA, CDR2 SQIVND, per germline (reference sequence). V gave up 5 bases and J gave up 0 bases, with 8 bases separating them. This CDR3 spans 15 amino acids. Here the CDR3 reads CASSPGGSGANVLTF. The CDR3 DNA reads as TGTGCCAGTAGTCCTGGAGGCTCTGGGGCCAACGTCCTGACTTTC.

The V call is TRBV9, the J call TRBJ1-6; D is undetermined. Germline assignment: CDR1 SGDLS and CDR2 YYNGEE. The CDR3 runs to 16 residues. V lost 4 bases and J lost 8, with 19 bases in between. The CDR3 coding sequence is TGTGCCAGCAGCCCGAACTCAGGCTTTGGGTATTCACCCCTCCACTTT. Translation: CASSPNSGFGYSPLHF.